Below, 5 T cell receptor beta chains from the same sample are listed, as sequenced in a study of T cells in women clearing cervical HPV infection. TCRdb's copy holds only in-frame clones and misses some; the assay was immunoSEQ multiplex PCR. The listing records nearly 20,000 clones. Material: blood buffy coat. The receptors derive from a woman aged 18 to 75 with a cervical HPV16 infection that either progressed to CIN3+ or cleared (not recorded which).

Remarks on this clone: The CDR3 end is not reached by the read, which stops 3 residues before it; the germline J gene fills it in. This chain links TRBV5-8 with TRBJ1-2; D gene ambiguous. Germline V gene data show CDR1 as SGHTS and CDR2 as YDEGEE. The CDR3 is 12 residues long. Trimming removed 1 base at V and 6 bases at J, with 7 bases between. The CDR3 here is CASSLMRHGYTF. The CDR3 bases that were read are TGTGCCAGCAGCTTGATGCGCCATGGC.

A note on this clone: Read coverage stops 3 residues before the CDR3 terminus; the germline J gene supplies the remainder. This chain uses TRBV20-1 with TRBJ1-2; 7 bases match TRBD1. Looked up from germline, CDR1 is DFQATT and CDR2 is SNEGSKA (reference sequence). This CDR3 has 12 amino acids. The DNA read from the CDR3 is TGCAGTGCTGCCCAGGGGGAAGGCGGC. It codes for CSAAQGEGG. The whole CDR3 sequence reads CSAAQGEGGYTF.

With regard to this clone: The read terminates 3 residues before the CDR3 end, so the remaining end is supplied by the germline J gene. The chain uses TRBV5-1 and TRBJ2-1; TRBD2 might be the D (5 bases). The germline gives CDR1 SGHRS, CDR2 YFSETQ. V dropped 0 bases and J dropped 6 bases, with 13 bases sitting between them. The CDR3 length is 15 residues. The CDR3 spells CASSLAGDYTNEQFF. The covered CDR3 bases are TGCGCCAGCAGCTTGGCCGGTGACTATACCAATGAG.

Worth noting for this clone: Read data end 3 residues before the CDR3 end; the end is taken from the germline J gene. The chain uses TRBV6-2 or TRBV6-3 and TRBJ2-7; 9 bases map to TRBD1. Germline loops: CDR1 MNHEY, CDR2 SVGEGT. Unmatched junction bases numbered 2, after V lost 0 bases and J lost 2 bases. The CDR3 length is 15 residues. CDR3 residues: CASSYSGQGTYEQYF. The CDR3 DNA, read in part, is TGTGCCAGCAGTTACTCGGGACAGGGTACCTACGAG.

With regard to this clone: The read finishes 3 residues shy of the CDR3 end, and the germline J gene is used to complete it. The rearrangement joins TRBV7-9 to TRBJ2-1; D might be TRBD1 (6 bases). This CDR3 spans 15 amino acids. CDR1 is SEHNR and CDR2 is FQNEAQ in the germline V gene (reference sequence). Trimming took off 0 bases at V and 7 bases at J, with 13 bases between the two ends. The CDR3 protein is CASSLAAGVTNEQFF. CDR3 DNA, as far as it was read: TGTGCCAGCAGCTTAGCGGCAGGGGTCACGAATGAG.